Shown below are 31 T cell receptor beta chains from a single sample sequenced in a study of cytomegalovirus exposure and HLA in healthy donors. The repertoire was sequenced with immunoSEQ multiplex PCR; TCRdb's copy has only in-frame clones and lacks some. The sample comprises about 88,000 clones, approximately 96% of which are singletons, and 0.6% to 0.95% rests with the top ten. Sequenced sample: PBMCs. Receptors were obtained from a man aged 18 to 29 in good health and CMV-seronegative.

The chain couples TRBV5-1 to TRBJ2-7, with 10 bases that match TRBD1. Germline loops: CDR1 SGHRS, CDR2 YFSETQ. The CDR3 is 18 residues long. With 0 bases clipped from V and 6 bases from J, the junction kept 15 bases outside the gene matches. CDR3 bases: TGCGCCAGCAGCTTGGCCGGGACAGGGGCACCCCCTAGGCCCGAGCAGTACTTC. Encoded protein: CASSLAGTGAPPRPEQYF.

This chain uses TRBV7-8 with TRBJ2-5, with D maybe TRBD1 (8 bases). Trimming left V 5 bases short and J 5 bases short, with 15 bases between. Germline values: CDR1 SGHVS, CDR2 FQNEAQ. CDR3 length: 14 residues. The CDR3 coding sequence is TGTGCCAGCAGCAAACAGGGGGGGGAGGAGACCCAGTACTTC. Translation: CASSKQGGEETQYF. Variable domain in full (rest from reference TRBV7-8 and TRBJ2-5): GAGVSQSPRYKVAKRGQDVALRCDPISGHVSLFWYQQALGQGPEFLTYFQNEAQLDKSGLPSDRFFAERPEGSVSTLKIQRTQQEDSAVYLCASSKQGGEETQYFGPGTRLLVL.

The chain carries TRBV6-5 and TRBJ1-3; D not certain. Trimming left V 6 bases short and J 1 base short, with 7 bases between. The germline V gene has CDR1 MNHEY and CDR2 SVGAGI. The CDR3 spans 13 residues. The CDR3 nucleotides read TGTGCCAGCAGGTTTTCTTCTGGAAACACCATATATTTT. Protein product: CASRFSSGNTIYF.

This rearrangement joins TRBV9 to TRBJ2-1; 11 positions agree with TRBD1. The CDR3 is 16 residues long. The V segment lost 0 bases and the J segment 8 bases; nucleotides outside the gene matches: 7. The germline V gene encodes CDR1 SGDLS and CDR2 YYNGEE. The CDR3 region is CASSVVGTGGRDEQFF. CDR3 sequence (DNA): TGTGCCAGCAGCGTAGTGGGGACAGGGGGAAGGGATGAGCAGTTCTTC.

The chain carries TRBV6-1 and TRBJ2-3; weak D call: TRBD2 (5 bases). In germline, CDR1 is MNHNS, CDR2 SASEGT. The V and J ends lost 1 base and 2 bases respectively, with 19 bases between them. This CDR3 contains 18 residues. The CDR3 reads CASSEEVASFSNTDTQYF. DNA for the CDR3: TGTGCCAGCAGTGAAGAGGTGGCTAGCTTCAGTAACACAGATACGCAGTATTTT.

The chain joins TRBV27 to TRBJ2-1; 9 bases are shared with TRBD2. This CDR3 has 15 amino acids. The germline gives CDR1 MNHEY, CDR2 SMNVEV (reference sequence). The ends lost 5 bases at V and 2 bases at J; junction bases unmatched: 4. CDR3 region: CASSQSGRPYNEQFF. The DNA for the CDR3 is TGTGCCAGCAGTCAAAGCGGGAGGCCCTACAATGAGCAGTTCTTC.

V gene TRBV7-9 combines with J gene TRBJ2-7; TRBD1 agrees at 7 bases. Germline assignment: CDR1 SEHNR and CDR2 FQNEAQ (reference sequence). This CDR3 is built from 14 residues. The V segment lost 8 bases and the J segment 6 bases; nucleotides outside the gene matches: 13. This CDR3 reads CASLSGGASREQYV. The CDR3, as DNA: TGTGCCAGCCTCTCAGGGGGAGCAAGCCGCGAGCAGTACGTC.

This chain uses TRBV27 with TRBJ1-2; D may be TRBD1 (5 bases). This CDR3 has 14 residues. CDR1 and CDR2 from the germline V gene are MNHEY and SMNVEV (reference sequence). V was pared by 5 bases and J by 5 bases, with 15 bases between. The CDR3 coding sequence is TGTGCCAGCAGTCCAAAAGGGGAACATTATGGCTACACCTTC. Translated: CASSPKGEHYGYTF.

V usage is TRBV28 and J usage is TRBJ2-7, with 7 nucleotides matching TRBD1. This CDR3 has 17 amino acids. Germline V gene sequence: CDR1 MDHEN, CDR2 SYDVKM. Trimming cost V 2 bases and J 2 bases; bases outside gene matches: 12. CDR3 loop: CASSLIPTGRIPYEQYF. CDR3 DNA: TGTGCCAGCAGTTTAATCCCGACAGGGCGAATCCCCTACGAGCAGTACTTC.

This clone occurred once. The rearrangement links TRBV19 to TRBJ2-7; the match to TRBD1 covers 8 bases. The CDR3 spans 13 residues. Germline V gene data show CDR1 as LNHDA and CDR2 as SQIVND (reference sequence). V was clipped by 5 bases and J by 6 bases; unmatched bases: 6. For the CDR3, the DNA is TGTGCCAGTAGTGAACAGGGGGTTAGCGAGCAGTACTTC. Protein sequence: CASSEQGVSEQYF. The whole variable domain, remainder taken from reference TRBV19 and TRBJ2-7, is DGGITQSPKYLFRKEGQNVTLSCEQNLNHDAMYWYRQDPGQGLRLIYYSQIVNDFQKGDIAEGYSVSREKKESFPLTVTSAQKNPTAFYLCASSEQGVSEQYFGPGTRLTVT.

The rearrangement uses TRBV11-2 and TRBJ1-1, with D possibly being TRBD1 (5 bases). V lost 7 bases, J lost 4 bases, and 13 bases lay in between. CDR3 length: 13 amino acids. From germline, CDR1 is SGHAT and CDR2 FQNNGV. CDR3 sequence: CASTWGGITEAFF. The CDR3 nucleotides are TGTGCCAGCACCTGGGGGGGGATCACTGAAGCTTTCTTT.

The chain recombines TRBV11-2 with TRBJ1-2, with TRBD1 as a possible D gene (6 bases). The germline gives CDR1 SGHAT, CDR2 FQNNGV. The CDR3 extends over 13 amino acids. V lost 2 bases, J lost 7 bases, and 11 bases lay in between. The CDR3 here is CASSLQGWVGYTF. The DNA of the CDR3 is TGTGCCAGCAGCTTACAGGGGTGGGTTGGCTACACCTTC.

V gene TRBV9 combines with J gene TRBJ2-3, with 12 bases lining up with TRBD2. The V and J ends lost 0 bases and 6 bases, in that order; junction bases with no gene match: 2. The germline CDR1 and CDR2 sequences are SGDLS and YYNGEE. This CDR3 is built from 15 residues. The CDR3: CASSVGGTSGDTQYF. The CDR3 coding sequence is TGTGCCAGCAGCGTAGGGGGGACTAGCGGGGATACGCAGTATTTT.

This sequence joins TRBV5-1 and TRBJ1-1, with TRBD1 as a possible D gene (5 bases). The CDR3 length is 13 residues. The ends were cut back, 4 bases at V and 4 bases at J, with 11 bases in the middle. Germline assignment: CDR1 SGHRS and CDR2 YFSETQ. The CDR3 DNA reads TGCGCCAGCAGCACAGACAGAGGCACTGAAGCTTTCTTT. Protein sequence: CASSTDRGTEAFF. The variable domain in full, with the rest retrieved from reference TRBV5-1 and TRBJ1-1, is KAGVTQTPRYLIKTRGQQVTLSCSPISGHRSVSWYQQTPGQGLQFLFEYFSETQRNKGNFPGRFSGRQFSNSRSEMNVSTLELGDSALYLCASSTDRGTEAFFGQGTRLTVV.

The chain is built from TRBV6-6 and TRBJ1-4; 11 bases align to TRBD1. Losses at the gene ends were 10 bases for V and 7 bases for J; bases not matched to a gene: 5. Germline V gene data show CDR1 as MNHNY and CDR2 as SVGAGI (reference sequence). The CDR3 consists of 13 residues. The CDR3 region has the DNA TGTGCCACTGGACAGGGGGCGAGTGAAAAACTGTTTTTT. Translation: CATGQGASEKLFF.

The chain is built from TRBV13 and TRBJ2-7; 10 nucleotides line up with TRBD1. CDR1 and CDR2 from the germline V gene are PRHDT and FYEKMQ (reference sequence). V lost 2 bases, J lost 7 bases, and 8 bases stayed unmatched. The CDR3 consists of 15 residues. CDR3 amino acids: CASSLWGQGTGEQYF. For the CDR3, the DNA is TGTGCCAGCAGCTTATGGGGACAGGGGACGGGAGAGCAGTACTTC. Supplemented by reference TRBV13 and TRBJ2-7, the full variable domain reads AAGVIQSPRHLIKEKRETATLKCYPIPRHDTVYWYQQGPGQDPQFLISFYEKMQSDKGSIPDRFSAQQFSDYHSELNMSSLELGDSALYFCASSLWGQGTGEQYFGPGTRLTVT.

V usage is TRBV6-1 and J usage is TRBJ2-1; 9 positions agree with TRBD2. CDR3 length equals 20 residues. After removal of 0 bases from V and 0 bases from J, the junction contained 12 bases not matched to a gene. The germline gives CDR1 MNHNS, CDR2 SASEGT. The CDR3 region is CASSEAMLAGKQSSYNEQFF. The CDR3 nucleotides read TGTGCCAGCAGTGAAGCGATGCTAGCGGGAAAACAGAGCTCCTACAATGAGCAGTTCTTC.

The CDR3 sequence is CASSAGAVEAFF. CDR3 nucleotides: TGTGCCAGCAGTGCCGGTGCCGTTGAAGCTTTCTTT. The chain is built from TRBV25-1 and TRBJ1-1; D gene unclear. Germline V CDR1 and CDR2: MGHDK, SYGVNS. Trimming took off 4 bases at V and 7 bases at J, with 10 bases between the two ends. The CDR3 has 12 amino acids.

This chain connects TRBV4-3 to TRBJ1-5; D is unclear. V lost 0 bases and J 3 bases, leaving 12 bases between the germline ends. Looked up from germline, CDR1 is LGHNA and CDR2 is YSLEER. The CDR3 sequence is 16 residues long. Here the CDR3 reads CASSQDRSTVNQPQHF. The CDR3 DNA sequence: TGCGCCAGCAGCCAAGATCGGTCCACCGTCAATCAGCCCCAGCATTTT.

The chain joins TRBV18 to TRBJ2-7, with 9 nucleotides matching TRBD1. There are 15 residues in the CDR3. The V and J ends lost 4 bases and 0 bases, in that order; junction bases with no gene match: 4. Germline CDR1 reads KGHSH; CDR2 reads LQKENI. The CDR3 sequence: CASSRGQGTSYEQYV. In nucleotides, the CDR3 is TGTGCCAGCTCACGAGGACAGGGGACCTCCTACGAGCAGTACGTC.

V is TRBV19 and J is TRBJ1-1, with D possibly matching TRBD1 (6 bases). From germline, CDR1 is LNHDA and CDR2 SQIVND (reference sequence). The CDR3 contains 11 residues. V was trimmed by 7 bases and J by 8 bases, leaving 11 bases between them. The CDR3 bases are TGTGCCAGTACTCTTACAGGGGAAGCTTTCTTT. Translating it yields CASTLTGEAFF.

The gene calls are TRBV12-1 and TRBJ2-6; TRBD1 was called by the table and not checked on the DNA. TRBV12-1 has pseudogene status. CDR3 length: 15 amino acids. Here the CDR3 reads CASSIRTAGANVLTF. The CDR3 DNA reads TGTGCCAGCAGCATTCGGACAGCCGGGGCCAACGTCCTGACTTTC.

The chain has TRBV6-7 and TRBJ2-7; the match to TRBD2 covers 7 bases. TRBV6-7 is designated an ORF whose function remains uncertain. The junction had 14 bases not matched to a gene; V was cut back by 2 bases and J by 4 bases. The CDR3 is 17 amino acids. The DNA of the CDR3 is TGTGCCAGCAGTTACCATTCCGCGGGGGAGGGCCTGTACGAGCAGTACGTC. Amino acids: CASSYHSAGEGLYEQYV.

The chain links TRBV29-1 to TRBJ1-1; 7 bases match TRBD1. The length of the CDR3 is 13 residues. Germline V gives CDR1 SQVTM, CDR2 ANQGSEA. The junction had 3 bases not matched to a gene; V was cut back by 5 bases and J by 0 bases. The CDR3: CSVWGQLNTEAFF. The CDR3 bases are TGCAGCGTTTGGGGACAGCTGAACACTGAAGCTTTCTTT.

This clone was detected once. This rearrangement joins TRBV5-5 to TRBJ1-2; TRBD1 might be the D (5 bases). CDR1 is SGHKS, CDR2 YYEKEE, per germline (reference sequence). Trimming removed 1 base at V and 5 bases at J, with 6 bases between. CDR3 length equals 12 residues. The CDR3 spells CASSLKGYGYTF. In DNA form, the CDR3 reads TGTGCCAGCAGCTTGAAGGGGTATGGCTACACCTTC.

The V gene is TRBV10-3, the J gene TRBJ2-1; tentative D call: TRBD2 (6 bases). The V end lost 4 bases, the J end lost 8 bases, and 18 bases lay between the germline ends. From germline, CDR1 is ENHRY and CDR2 SYGVKD. The CDR3 length is 15 residues. In nucleotides, the CDR3 is TGTGCCATCAGTGTGACTAGAGTGTTGTCGGATGAGCAGTTCTTC. It yields the protein CAISVTRVLSDEQFF.

The chain uses TRBV6-5 and TRBJ1-1; maybe TRBD1 (5 bases). CDR3 size: 14 residues. The ends were cut back, 4 bases at V and 4 bases at J, with 13 bases in the middle. The germline V gene has CDR1 MNHEY and CDR2 SVGAGI. The CDR3 nucleotides are TGTGCCAGCAGTTTGGGACGGGGGAGCACTGAAGCTTTCTTT. This sequence encodes CASSLGRGSTEAFF.

The J gene is TRBJ1-1, the V gene TRBV27, with a tentative D call TRBD1 (5 bases). The CDR3 has 15 residues. Trimming removed 3 bases from V and 3 bases from J, with 14 bases in between. In germline, CDR1 is MNHEY, CDR2 SMNVEV (reference sequence). The CDR3 nucleotides are TGTGCCAGCAGTTTCATGGGGCCCAGGGACACTGAAGCTTTCTTT. This sequence encodes CASSFMGPRDTEAFF.

The chain's CDR3 is CAISETRQGGQETQYF. DNA for the CDR3: TGTGCCATCAGTGAGACCAGACAGGGCGGGCAAGAGACCCAGTACTTC. The chain has TRBV10-3 and TRBJ2-5; TRBD1 matches 7 bases. CDR3 size: 16 residues. The J segment lost 2 bases and the V segment lost 2 bases, leaving 8 bases of the junction unmatched. The germline V gene has CDR1 ENHRY and CDR2 SYGVKD.

The genes are TRBV9 and TRBJ2-3; TRBD1 matches 7 bases. V trimming: 4 bases; J trimming: 4 bases; junction bases outside the gene matches: 9. Germline CDR1 is SGDLS and CDR2 is YYNGEE. There are 15 residues in the CDR3. The CDR3: CASSISGTDPDTQYF. In nucleotides, the CDR3 is TGTGCCAGCAGCATCTCCGGGACAGACCCAGATACGCAGTATTTT.

The chain is built from TRBV27 and TRBJ1-2; 8 bases are shared with TRBD1. With 6 bases clipped from V and 8 bases from J, the junction kept 2 bases outside the gene matches. Germline V CDR1 and CDR2: MNHEY, SMNVEV (reference sequence). There are 11 residues in the CDR3. CDR3 DNA sequence: TGTGCCAGCAGACAGGGGGGAGGCTACACCTTC. Protein product: CASRQGGGYTF.